The present TCR beta chain was sequenced within a study of blood T cell repertoires in COVID-19. Study summary: Sites in the United States, Italy and Spain provided acute and convalescent COVID-19 samples.

Original processing notes: From reference gene primer amplification, estimates of nucleated cell counts were derived. Generated by immunoSEQ multiplex PCR, the TCRdb table keeps only in-frame clones and is missing some. V and J calls and clone size follow that table, whereas D and trimming were derived from the DNA. The sample consists of 150,000 to 180,000 clones, about 85% of them appearing once. This clone was detected only once. During active infection, Seattle patients enrolled and were then monitored through disease. Germline V gives CDR1 MRHNA, CDR2 SNTAGT. With 3 bases removed from V and 2 bases from J, the gap between germline ends came to 16 bases. This CDR3 contains 17 residues.

The clonotype comes from a woman in her sixties with COVID-19, enrolled during active disease. Sequencing was performed on peripheral blood. The rearrangement joins TRBV6-4 to TRBJ2-2; TRBD2 is a possible D gene (5 bases). CDR3 sequence: CASSELGGGFNTGELFF. CDR3 nucleotides: TGTGCCAGCAGTGAACTCGGCGGCGGGTTCAACACCGGGGAGCTGTTTTTT.